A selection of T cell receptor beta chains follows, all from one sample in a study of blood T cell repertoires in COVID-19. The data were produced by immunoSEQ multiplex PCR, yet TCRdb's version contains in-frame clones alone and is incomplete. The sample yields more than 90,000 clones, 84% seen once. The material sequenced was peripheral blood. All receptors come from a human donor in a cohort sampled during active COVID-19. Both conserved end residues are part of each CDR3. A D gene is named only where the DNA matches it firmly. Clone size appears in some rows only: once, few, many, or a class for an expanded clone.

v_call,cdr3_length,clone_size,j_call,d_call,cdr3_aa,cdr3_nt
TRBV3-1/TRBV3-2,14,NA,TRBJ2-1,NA,CASSQGSSYNEQFF,TGTGCCAGCAGCCAAGGTTCATCCTACAATGAGCAGTTCTTC
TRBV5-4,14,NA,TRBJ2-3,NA,CASSLGLGTDTQYF,TGTGCCAGCAGCCTAGGACTTGGCACAGATACGCAGTATTTT
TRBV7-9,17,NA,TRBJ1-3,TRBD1,CASSFPGTGGTGNTIYF,TGTGCCAGCAGCTTCCCCGGGACAGGGGGTACTGGAAACACCATATATTTT
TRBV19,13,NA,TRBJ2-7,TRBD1,CASSTGQAHEQYF,TGTGCCAGTTCTACGGGACAGGCCCACGAGCAGTACTTC
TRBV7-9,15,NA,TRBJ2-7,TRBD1,CASSFLGTGPSEQYF,TGTGCCAGCAGCTTTTTGGGGACAGGGCCATCCGAGCAGTACTTC
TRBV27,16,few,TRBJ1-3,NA,CASSLRGHSSGNTIYF,TGTGCCAGCAGCCTCAGGGGCCACTCCTCTGGAAACACCATATATTTT
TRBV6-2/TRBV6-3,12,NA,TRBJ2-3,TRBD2,CASSLLADTQYF,TGTGCCAGCAGCCTACTAGCGGATACGCAGTATTTT
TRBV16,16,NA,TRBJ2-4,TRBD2,CASSSKKAGGKNIQYF,TGTGCCAGCAGCTCAAAGAAAGCGGGAGGCAAAAACATTCAGTACTTC
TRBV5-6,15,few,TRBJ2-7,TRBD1,CASSWATGFAYEQYF,TGTGCCAGCAGCTGGGCGACAGGGTTTGCCTACGAGCAGTACTTC
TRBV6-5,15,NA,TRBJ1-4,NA,CASSQGRVKAEKLFF,TGTGCCAGCAGTCAGGGAAGGGTCAAGGCTGAAAAACTGTTTTTT
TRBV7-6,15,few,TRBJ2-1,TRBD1,CASSLGDRGYNEQFF,TGTGCCAGCAGCTTAGGGGACAGGGGGTACAATGAGCAGTTCTTC
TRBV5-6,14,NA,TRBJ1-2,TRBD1,CASSADRISGGYTF,TGTGCCAGCAGCGCGGACAGGATTAGTGGGGGCTACACCTTC
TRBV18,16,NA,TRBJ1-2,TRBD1,CASSPYRTGESYGYTF,TGTGCCAGCTCACCATACCGGACAGGGGAAAGTTATGGCTACACCTTC
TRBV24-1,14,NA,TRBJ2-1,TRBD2,CATTKREGDNEQFF,TGTGCCACAACCAAGCGGGAAGGGGACAATGAGCAGTTCTTC
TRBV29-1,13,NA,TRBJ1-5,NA,CSVEEDRYQPQHF,TGCAGCGTTGAAGAGGACAGATATCAGCCCCAGCATTTT
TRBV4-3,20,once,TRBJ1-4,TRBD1,CASSQVLGSTGEYNNEKLFF,TGCGCCAGCAGCCAAGTACTAGGATCGACAGGGGAGTATAATAATGAAAAACTGTTTTTT
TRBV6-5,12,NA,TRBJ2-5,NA,CASYEGAETQYF,TGTGCCAGCTATGAGGGAGCGGAGACCCAGTACTTC
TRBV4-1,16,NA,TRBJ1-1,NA,CASSPTGSPLNTEAFF,TGCGCCAGCAGTCCGACAGGCTCCCCCTTGAACACTGAAGCTTTCTTT
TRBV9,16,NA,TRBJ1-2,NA,CASSVAWVAGGDGYTF,TGTGCCAGCAGCGTAGCATGGGTAGCGGGGGGGGATGGCTACACCTTC
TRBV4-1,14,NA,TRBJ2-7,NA,CASSQGGLNYEQYF,TGCGCCAGCAGCCAAGGGGGGCTAAACTACGAGCAGTACTTC
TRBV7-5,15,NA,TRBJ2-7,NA,CVRSLGYSRSYEQYF,TGTGTCAGAAGCTTGGGTTACAGTCGCTCCTACGAGCAGTACTTC
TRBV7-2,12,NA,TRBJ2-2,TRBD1,CARTGNTGELFF,TGTGCGCGGACAGGGAACACCGGGGAGCTGTTTTTT
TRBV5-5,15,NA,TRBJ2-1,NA,CASSFYDGLYNEQFF,TGTGCCAGCAGCTTTTACGACGGGTTATACAATGAGCAGTTCTTC
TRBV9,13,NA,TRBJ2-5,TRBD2,CASRLGTGGTQYF,TGTGCCAGCAGACTGGGGACGGGGGGGACCCAGTACTTC
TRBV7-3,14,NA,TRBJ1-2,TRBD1,CASSLGTGGVGYTF,TGTGCCAGCAGCTTAGGGACAGGGGGCGTTGGCTACACCTTC
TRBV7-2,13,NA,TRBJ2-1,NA,CASSSPSIGEQFF,TGTGCCAGCAGTAGCCCTTCGATCGGTGAGCAGTTCTTC
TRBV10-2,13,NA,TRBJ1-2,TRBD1,CATRQGERYGYTF,TGCGCCACCCGGCAGGGGGAAAGGTATGGCTACACCTTC
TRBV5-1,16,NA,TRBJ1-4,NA,CASSLAGRDNGEKLFF,TGCGCCAGCAGCTTGGCAGGCCGAGACAATGGTGAAAAACTGTTTTTT
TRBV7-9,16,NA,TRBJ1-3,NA,CASSDQGTLGGNTIYF,TGTGCCAGCAGCGATCAGGGGACCCTCGGTGGAAACACCATATATTTT
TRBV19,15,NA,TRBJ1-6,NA,CASSSADRWGSPLHF,TGTGCCAGTAGTTCGGCGGACAGATGGGGTTCACCCCTCCACTTT
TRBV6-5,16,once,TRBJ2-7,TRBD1,CASSYIGTGTSYEQYF,TGTGCCAGCAGTTATATTGGGACAGGGACTTCCTACGAGCAGTACTTC